This TCR beta chain comes out of a study of CD8+ T cells in alopecia areata. CDR1 and CDR2 (germline): SGHDN, FVKESK. The CDR3 contains 13 residues. Germline trimming cut 5 bases from V and 8 bases from J; bases unmatched to any gene: 6. The authors extracted RNA and reverse transcribed it into cDNA as the sequencing template. Profiled with immunoSEQ multiplex PCR; TCRdb holds only in-frame clones, not every one. The table lists under 250,000 clones, approximately 67% of them singletons, with more than 1% in the top ten. Noted treatment: oral pan-JAK inhibitor, 5-10 mg twice daily. The material sequenced was CD4+ T cells sorted from blood, taken between weeks 43 and 45, from a patient treated with tofacitinib. This clonotype was sampled from a human donor with alopecia areata. The genes are TRBV14 and TRBJ1-2; 9 bases map to TRBD1. Here the CDR3 reads CASSSTGGLGYTF. CDR3 DNA sequence: TGTGCCAGCAGCAGCACAGGGGGCTTGGGCTACACCTTC.